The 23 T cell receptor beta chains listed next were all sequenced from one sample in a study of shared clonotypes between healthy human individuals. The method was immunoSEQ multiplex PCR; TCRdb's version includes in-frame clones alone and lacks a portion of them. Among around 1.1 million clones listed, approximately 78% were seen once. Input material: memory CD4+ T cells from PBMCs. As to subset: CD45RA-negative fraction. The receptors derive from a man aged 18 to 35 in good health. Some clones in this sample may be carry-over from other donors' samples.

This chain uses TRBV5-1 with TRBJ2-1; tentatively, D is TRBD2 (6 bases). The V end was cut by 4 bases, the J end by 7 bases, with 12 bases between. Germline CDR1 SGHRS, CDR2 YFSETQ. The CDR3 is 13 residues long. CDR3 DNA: TGCGCCAGCAGCCCCCGCGGGGCGAATGAGCAGTTCTTC. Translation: CASSPRGANEQFF.

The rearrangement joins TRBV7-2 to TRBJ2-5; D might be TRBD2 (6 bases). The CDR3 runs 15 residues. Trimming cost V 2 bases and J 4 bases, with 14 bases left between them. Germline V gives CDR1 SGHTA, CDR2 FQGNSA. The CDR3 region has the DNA TGTGCCAGCAGCTTACCCTTTGGGGGAGGAGAGACCCAGTACTTC. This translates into CASSLPFGGGETQYF.

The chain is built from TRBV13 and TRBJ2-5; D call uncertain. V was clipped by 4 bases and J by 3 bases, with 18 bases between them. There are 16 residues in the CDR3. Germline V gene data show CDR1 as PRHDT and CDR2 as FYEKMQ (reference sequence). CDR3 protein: CASSSRLRAAEETQYF. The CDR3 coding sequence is TGTGCCAGCAGCTCACGGTTACGGGCAGCCGAAGAGACCCAGTACTTC. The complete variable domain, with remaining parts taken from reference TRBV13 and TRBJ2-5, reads AAGVIQSPRHLIKEKRETATLKCYPIPRHDTVYWYQQGPGQDPQFLISFYEKMQSDKGSIPDRFSAQQFSDYHSELNMSSLELGDSALYFCASSSRLRAAEETQYFGPGTRLLVL.

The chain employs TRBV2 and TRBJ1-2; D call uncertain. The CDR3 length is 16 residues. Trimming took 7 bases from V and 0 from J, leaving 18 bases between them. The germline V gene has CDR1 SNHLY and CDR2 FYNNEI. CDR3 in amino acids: CASKRPPGETNYGYTF. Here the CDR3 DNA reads TGTGCCAGCAAGCGGCCCCCCGGGGAGACTAACTATGGCTACACCTTC.

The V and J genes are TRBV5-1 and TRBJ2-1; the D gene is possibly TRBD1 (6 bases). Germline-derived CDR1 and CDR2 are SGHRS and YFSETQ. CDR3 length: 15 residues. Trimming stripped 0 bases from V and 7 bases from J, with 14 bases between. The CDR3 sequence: CASSLGQVGRNEQFF. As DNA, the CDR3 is TGCGCCAGCAGCTTGGGACAGGTGGGCCGGAATGAGCAGTTCTTC.

The CDR3 region is CASSGAGAGDTQYF. The CDR3 nucleotides are TGTGCCAGCAGCGGGGCGGGAGCCGGAGATACGCAGTATTTT. The chain couples TRBV7-3 to TRBJ2-3; 7 nucleotides match TRBD2. The germline V gene has CDR1 SGHTA and CDR2 FQGTGA. The V gene end was trimmed by 5 bases and the J gene end by 5 bases; junction bases not matched to a gene: 7. This CDR3 is 14 amino acids long.

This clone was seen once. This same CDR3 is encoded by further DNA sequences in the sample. The CDR3 nucleotides are TGCAGCGTGGGGGACAGACTAAGCACAGATACGCAGTATTTT. Amino acids: CSVGDRLSTDTQYF. V gene TRBV29-1 combines with J gene TRBJ2-3; 7 bases align to TRBD1. With 6 bases clipped from V and 0 bases from J, the junction kept 6 bases outside the gene matches. CDR1 SQVTM and CDR2 ANQGSEA come from the germline V gene. The CDR3 is 14 amino acids.

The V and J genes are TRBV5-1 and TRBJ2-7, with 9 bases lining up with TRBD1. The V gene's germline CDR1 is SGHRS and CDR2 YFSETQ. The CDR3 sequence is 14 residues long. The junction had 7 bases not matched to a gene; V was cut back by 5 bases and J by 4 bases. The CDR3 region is CASSRTGAMYEQYF. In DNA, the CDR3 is TGCGCCAGCAGTAGGACAGGGGCTATGTACGAGCAGTACTTC.

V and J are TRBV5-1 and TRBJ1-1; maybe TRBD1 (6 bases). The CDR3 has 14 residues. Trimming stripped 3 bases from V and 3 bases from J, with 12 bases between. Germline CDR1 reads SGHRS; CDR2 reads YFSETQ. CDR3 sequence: CASSSRGLDTEAFF. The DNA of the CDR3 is TGCGCCAGCAGCTCCAGGGGTTTGGACACTGAAGCTTTCTTT.

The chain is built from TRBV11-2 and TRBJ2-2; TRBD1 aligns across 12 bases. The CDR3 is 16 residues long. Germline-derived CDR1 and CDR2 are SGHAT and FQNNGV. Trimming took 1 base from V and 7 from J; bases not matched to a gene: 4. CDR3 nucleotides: TGTGCCAGCAGCTTAGTGGGACAGGGGGCGAGCGGGGAGCTGTTTTTT. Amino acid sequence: CASSLVGQGASGELFF. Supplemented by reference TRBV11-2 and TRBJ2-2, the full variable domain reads EAGVAQSPRYKIIEKRQSVAFWCNPISGHATLYWYQQILGQGPKLLIQFQNNGVVDDSQLPKDRFSAERLKGVDSTLKIQPAKLEDSAVYLCASSLVGQGASGELFFGEGSRLTVL.

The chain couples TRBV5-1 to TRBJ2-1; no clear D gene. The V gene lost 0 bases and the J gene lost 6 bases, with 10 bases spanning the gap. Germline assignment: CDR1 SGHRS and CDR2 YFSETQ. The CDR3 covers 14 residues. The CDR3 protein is CASSLVGPSNEQFF. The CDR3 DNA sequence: TGCGCCAGCAGCTTGGTTGGTCCGAGCAATGAGCAGTTCTTC. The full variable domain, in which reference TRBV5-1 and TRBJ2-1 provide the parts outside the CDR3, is KAGVTQTPRYLIKTRGQQVTLSCSPISGHRSVSWYQQTPGQGLQFLFEYFSETQRNKGNFPGRFSGRQFSNSRSEMNVSTLELGDSALYLCASSLVGPSNEQFFGPGTRLTVL.

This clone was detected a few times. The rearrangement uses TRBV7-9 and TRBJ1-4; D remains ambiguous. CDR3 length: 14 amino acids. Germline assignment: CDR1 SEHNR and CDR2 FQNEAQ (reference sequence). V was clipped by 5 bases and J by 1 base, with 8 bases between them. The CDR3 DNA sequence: TGTGCCAGCAGCCCTAAAGGAACTAATGAAAAACTGTTTTTT. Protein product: CASSPKGTNEKLFF.

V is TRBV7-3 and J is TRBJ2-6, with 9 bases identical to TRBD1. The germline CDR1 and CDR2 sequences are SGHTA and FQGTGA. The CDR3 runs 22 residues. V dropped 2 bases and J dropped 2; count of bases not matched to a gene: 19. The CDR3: CASSLWSQGASPYFPGANVLTF. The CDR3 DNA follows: TGTGCCAGCAGCTTATGGTCACAGGGGGCTTCACCATATTTTCCTGGGGCCAACGTCCTGACTTTC.

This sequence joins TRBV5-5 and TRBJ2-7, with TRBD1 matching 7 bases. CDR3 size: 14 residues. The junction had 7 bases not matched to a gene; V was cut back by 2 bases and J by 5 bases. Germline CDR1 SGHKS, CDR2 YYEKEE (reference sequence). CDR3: CASSFRQGDHEQYF. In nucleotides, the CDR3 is TGTGCCAGCAGCTTTCGACAGGGTGACCACGAGCAGTACTTC.

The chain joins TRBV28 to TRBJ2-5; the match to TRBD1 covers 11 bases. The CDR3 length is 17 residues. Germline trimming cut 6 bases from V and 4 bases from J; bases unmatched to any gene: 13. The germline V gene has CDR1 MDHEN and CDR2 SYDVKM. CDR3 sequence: CASSSFIGTGGAETQYF. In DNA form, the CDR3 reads TGTGCCAGCAGCAGTTTTATAGGGACAGGGGGGGCAGAGACCCAGTACTTC. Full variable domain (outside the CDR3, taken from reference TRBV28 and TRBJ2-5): DVKVTQSSRYLVKRTGEKVFLECVQDMDHENMFWYRQDPGLGLRLIYFSYDVKMKEKGDIPEGYSVSREKKERFSLILESASTNQTSMYLCASSSFIGTGGAETQYFGPGTRLLVL.

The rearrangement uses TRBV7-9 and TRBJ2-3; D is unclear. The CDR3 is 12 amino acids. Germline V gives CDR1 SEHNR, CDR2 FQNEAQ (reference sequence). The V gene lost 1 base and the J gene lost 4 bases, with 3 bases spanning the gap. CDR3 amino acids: CASSLGADTQYF. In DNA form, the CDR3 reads TGTGCCAGCAGCTTAGGTGCAGATACGCAGTATTTT.

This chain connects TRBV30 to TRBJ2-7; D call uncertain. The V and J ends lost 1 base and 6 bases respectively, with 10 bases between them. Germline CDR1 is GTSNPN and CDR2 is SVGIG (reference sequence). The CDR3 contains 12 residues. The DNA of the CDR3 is TGTGCCTGGAGTGGAGCAGTGGGCGAGCAGTACTTC. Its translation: CAWSGAVGEQYF.

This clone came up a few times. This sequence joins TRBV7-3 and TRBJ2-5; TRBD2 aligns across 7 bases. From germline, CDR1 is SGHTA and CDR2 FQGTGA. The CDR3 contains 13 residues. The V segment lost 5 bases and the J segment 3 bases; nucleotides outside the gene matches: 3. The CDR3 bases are TGTGCCAGCAGCGCTGGGACTAAAGAGACCCAGTACTTC. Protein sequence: CASSAGTKETQYF.

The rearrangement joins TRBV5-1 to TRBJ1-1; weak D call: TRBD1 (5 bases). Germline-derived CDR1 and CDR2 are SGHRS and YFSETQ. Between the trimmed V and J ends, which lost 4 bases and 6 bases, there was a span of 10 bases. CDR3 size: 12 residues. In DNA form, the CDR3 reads TGCGCCAGCAGCCGGCAGGGCGCTGAAGCTTTCTTT. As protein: CASSRQGAEAFF.

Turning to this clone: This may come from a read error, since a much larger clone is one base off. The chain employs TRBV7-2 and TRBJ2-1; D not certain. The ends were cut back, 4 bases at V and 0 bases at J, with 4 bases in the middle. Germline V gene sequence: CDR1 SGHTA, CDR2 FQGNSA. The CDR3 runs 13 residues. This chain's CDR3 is CASSWSSYNEQFF. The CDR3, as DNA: TGTGCCAGCAGCTGGAGCTCCTACAATGAGCAGTTCTTC.

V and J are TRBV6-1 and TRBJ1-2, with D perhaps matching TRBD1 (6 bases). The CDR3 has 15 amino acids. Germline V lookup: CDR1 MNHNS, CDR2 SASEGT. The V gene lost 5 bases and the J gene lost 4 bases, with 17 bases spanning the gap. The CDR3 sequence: CASSPTLLDSYGYTF. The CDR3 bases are TGTGCCAGCAGTCCGACCCTTTTGGACAGCTATGGCTACACCTTC.

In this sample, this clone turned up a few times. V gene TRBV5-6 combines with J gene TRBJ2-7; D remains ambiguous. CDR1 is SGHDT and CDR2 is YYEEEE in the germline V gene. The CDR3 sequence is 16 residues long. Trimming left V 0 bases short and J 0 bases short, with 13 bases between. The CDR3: CASSLGARARSYEQYF. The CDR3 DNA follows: TGTGCCAGCAGCTTGGGAGCTCGGGCCCGCTCCTACGAGCAGTACTTC.

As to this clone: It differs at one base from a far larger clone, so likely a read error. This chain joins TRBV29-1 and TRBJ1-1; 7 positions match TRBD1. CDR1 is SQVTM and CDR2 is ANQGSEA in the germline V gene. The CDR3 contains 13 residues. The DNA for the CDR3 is TGCAGCGTCCAGACAGGGCTTGGGACTGAAGCTTCCTTT. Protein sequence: CSVQTGLGTEASF.